Below are 27 T cell receptor beta chains sequenced from a single sample in a study of cytomegalovirus exposure and HLA in healthy donors. Use of 60 Vbeta and 13 Jbeta primers characterized the PCR. Some clones are missing from TCRdb's copy, which holds only in-frame ones; the method was immunoSEQ multiplex PCR. The specimen's table records over 45,000 clones. The sequenced sample was PBMCs. The receptor source for this set is a woman in her thirties or forties in good health and CMV-seronegative.

This CDR3 is CASSISGRASGANVLTF. The CDR3 region has the DNA TGCGCCAGCAGCATTAGCGGGAGGGCCTCTGGGGCCAACGTCCTGACTTTC. This rearrangement joins TRBV5-1 to TRBJ2-6; 11 bases map to TRBD2. V shed 4 bases and J 0 bases; nucleotides not matched to a gene: 3. Germline CDR1 and CDR2: SGHRS and YFSETQ. CDR3 length: 17 residues.

V gene TRBV5-1 combines with J gene TRBJ1-1, with a tentative D call TRBD1 (6 bases). With 4 bases removed from V and 5 bases from J, the gap between germline ends came to 12 bases. Germline V gene lookup returns CDR1 SGHRS and CDR2 YFSETQ. The CDR3 runs 13 residues. CDR3 region: CASSPAGDTEAFF. In DNA form, the CDR3 reads TGCGCCAGCAGCCCGGCAGGGGATACTGAAGCTTTCTTT.

The CDR3 is CASSFFSGISYEQYF. In nucleotides, the CDR3 is TGTGCCAGCAGCTTCTTTTCCGGGATCAGCTACGAGCAGTACTTC. The rearrangement links TRBV7-8 to TRBJ2-7; TRBD2 is a possible D gene (5 bases). CDR1 and CDR2 (germline): SGHVS, FQNEAQ. Between the trimmed V and J ends, which lost 3 bases and 3 bases, there was a span of 15 bases. The CDR3 totals 15 residues.

The chain links TRBV13 to TRBJ1-5; D possibly corresponds to TRBD1 (5 bases). The CDR3 totals 14 residues. Germline assignment: CDR1 PRHDT and CDR2 FYEKMQ (reference sequence). V was pared by 0 bases and J by 4 bases, with 7 bases between. CDR3: CASSLGKGNQPQHF. The DNA for the CDR3 is TGTGCCAGCAGCTTAGGAAAGGGGAATCAGCCCCAGCATTTT.

V and J are TRBV6-1 and TRBJ1-1; D possibly corresponds to TRBD1 (5 bases). The V end was cut by 4 bases, the J end by 6 bases, with 18 bases between. The CDR3 loop spans 15 amino acids. In germline, CDR1 is MNHNS, CDR2 SASEGT. The DNA for the CDR3 is TGTGCCAGCAGTGTCGCGTGGGGGGATAACGCTGAAGCTTTCTTT. Translated, it gives CASSVAWGDNAEAFF.

The chain is built from TRBV4-2 and TRBJ2-7; D is possibly TRBD2 (7 bases). CDR1 and CDR2 from the germline V gene are LGHNA and YNFKEQ. This CDR3 contains 15 residues. The V end lost 6 bases, the J end lost 0 bases, and 15 bases lay between the germline ends. The CDR3 nucleotides read TGTGCCAGCAGTCAGGGGCTAGCGGACTCCTACGAGCAGTACTTC. It specifies CASSQGLADSYEQYF.

V and J are TRBV4-2 and TRBJ2-7, with 9 bases fitting TRBD1. Germline V gene data show CDR1 as LGHNA and CDR2 as YNFKEQ. The CDR3 sequence is 15 residues long. V lost 3 bases and J lost 2; bases outside the gene matches: 5. Here the CDR3 reads CASSQVQGATYEQYF. The CDR3, as DNA: TGTGCCAGCAGCCAGGTACAGGGGGCCACCTACGAGCAGTACTTC.

The chain uses TRBV5-1 and TRBJ2-1; 13 nucleotides match TRBD2. V gave up 5 bases and J gave up 9 bases; unmatched junction bases: 8. This CDR3 contains 15 residues. Germline CDR1 is SGHRS and CDR2 is YFSETQ. The CDR3: CASSSGTSGIGEQFF. The CDR3 DNA reads as TGCGCCAGCAGTTCCGGGACTAGCGGGATAGGTGAGCAGTTCTTC.

A word on this clone: The same CDR3 is also encoded by other DNA sequences in this sample. CDR3 amino acids: CASSEGGQGRGYTF. The DNA of the CDR3 is TGTGCCAGCAGTGAAGGCGGACAGGGGCGCGGCTACACCTTC. The chain recombines TRBV6-1 with TRBJ1-2; the match to TRBD1 covers 9 bases. The junction had 5 bases not matched to a gene; V was cut back by 1 base and J by 8 bases. Germline CDR1 is MNHNS and CDR2 is SASEGT. The CDR3 consists of 14 residues.

V usage is TRBV9 and J usage is TRBJ2-3; 8 positions match TRBD2. The trim removed 0 bases at V and 7 bases at J, leaving 7 bases unmatched. Germline values: CDR1 SGDLS, CDR2 YYNGEE. The CDR3 has 15 residues. The CDR3 DNA sequence: TGTGCCAGCAGCGTAGGCGGGGGGCCCTCTTATACGCAGTATTTT. Its translation is CASSVGGGPSYTQYF. Supplemented by reference TRBV9 and TRBJ2-3, the full variable domain reads DSGVTQTPKHLITATGQRVTLRCSPRSGDLSVYWYQQSLDQGLQFLIQYYNGEERAKGNILERFSAQQFPDLHSELNLSSLELGDSALYFCASSVGGGPSYTQYFGPGTRLTVL.

CDR3 DNA: TGTGCCTGGAGCCTCAACACCGGGGAGCTGTTTTTT. This codes for CAWSLNTGELFF. The rearrangement uses TRBV30 and TRBJ2-2; D unresolved. CDR3 length: 12 residues. The germline V and J ends were trimmed by 3 bases and 2 bases, with 4 bases remaining between them. Germline V gives CDR1 GTSNPN, CDR2 SVGIG (reference sequence).

The gene calls are TRBV4-2 and TRBJ2-7; D perhaps matches TRBD2 (6 bases). V lost 2 bases and J 2 bases, leaving 19 bases between the germline ends. There are 17 residues in the CDR3. Looked up from germline, CDR1 is LGHNA and CDR2 is YNFKEQ. The CDR3 nucleotides read TGTGCCAGCAGCCAAACGTCCTTGGCTAGCGTCGCCTACGAGCAGTACTTC. Encoded protein: CASSQTSLASVAYEQYF.

The V gene is TRBV29-1, the J gene TRBJ1-1; 7 nucleotides line up with TRBD1. V shed 6 bases and J 0 bases; nucleotides not matched to a gene: 13. Germline CDR1 SQVTM, CDR2 ANQGSEA. The CDR3 runs to 16 residues. This chain's CDR3 is CSVDGTATKLNTEAFF. In DNA form, the CDR3 reads TGCAGCGTAGATGGGACAGCCACAAAATTGAACACTGAAGCTTTCTTT.

In DNA, the CDR3 is TGCAGCGTTGTTTGGCTGGCTAGCGGGGGGCCAGTTTCCTACGAGCAGTACTTC. Protein: CSVVWLASGGPVSYEQYF. This chain uses TRBV29-1 with TRBJ2-7; 11 positions agree with TRBD2. Germline CDR1 is SQVTM and CDR2 is ANQGSEA. Trimming at V came to 4 bases and at J to 1 base, leaving 15 bases not matched to a gene. CDR3 length equals 18 residues.

This chain joins TRBV5-4 and TRBJ1-2; D is unresolved. CDR3 size: 14 residues. Germline CDR1 and CDR2: SGHNT and YYREEE (reference sequence). V was shortened by 4 bases and J by 4 bases, with 14 bases between the two germline ends. The CDR3 sequence is CASSGRETSYGYTF. CDR3 nucleotides: TGTGCCAGCAGCGGGCGTGAGACTAGCTATGGCTACACCTTC.

The J gene is TRBJ1-4, the V gene TRBV6-6; TRBD1 matches at 11 bases. The CDR3 sequence is 13 residues long. V lost 6 bases to trimming and J lost 15 bases; unmatched junction nucleotides: 9. Per the germline V gene, CDR1 is MNHNY and CDR2 is SVGAGI (reference sequence). Written as DNA, the CDR3 is TGTGCCAGCAGGGGGGACAGGGGGACCGTGATGTTTTTT. As protein: CASRGDRGTVMFF.

J is TRBJ2-3 and V is TRBV15; tentatively, D is TRBD2 (6 bases). CDR3 length: 15 residues. The V and J ends lost 4 bases and 2 bases respectively, with 13 bases between them. CDR1 is LNHNV and CDR2 is YYDKDF in the germline V gene (reference sequence). The CDR3: CATSNLRGDTDTQYF. CDR3 DNA sequence: TGTGCCACCAGCAATTTGCGGGGAGACACAGATACGCAGTATTTT.

The chain links TRBV19 to TRBJ2-7; 11 positions match TRBD2. The V segment lost 6 bases and the J segment 3 bases; nucleotides outside the gene matches: 4. The CDR3 length is 14 residues. Looked up from germline, CDR1 is LNHDA and CDR2 is SQIVND (reference sequence). CDR3 region: CASSAGLADYEQYF. The CDR3 region has the DNA TGTGCCAGTAGCGCGGGACTAGCGGACTACGAGCAGTACTTC.

V usage is TRBV10-3 and J usage is TRBJ1-6, with 7 bases identical to TRBD1. The trim removed 8 bases at V and 4 bases at J, leaving 2 bases unmatched. This CDR3 is 13 amino acids long. Per the germline V gene, CDR1 is ENHRY and CDR2 is SYGVKD. DNA of the CDR3: TGTGCCATCCGGACAGGTTATAATTCACCCCTCCACTTT. It codes for CAIRTGYNSPLHF.

As regards this clone: One end of the junction fails to match germline, which may point to a read error. The chain recombines TRBV6-1 with TRBJ1-5; TRBD1 is a possible D gene (6 bases). CDR3 length: 13 residues. Germline values: CDR1 MNHNS, CDR2 SASEGT. The DNA for the CDR3 is TGTGCCAGCCGGGACATTAGTAATCAGCCCCGGCATTTT. Translation: CASRDISNQPRHF.

This chain uses TRBV6-4 with TRBJ2-1, with 7 bases identical to TRBD2. This CDR3 is built from 15 residues. V dropped 0 bases and J dropped 5; count of bases not matched to a gene: 4. The germline V gene encodes CDR1 MRHNA and CDR2 SNTAGT. The CDR3 region is CASSDSEGGDNEQFF. The CDR3 coding sequence is TGTGCCAGCAGTGACTCAGAGGGAGGGGACAATGAGCAGTTCTTC.

The gene calls are TRBV5-1 and TRBJ2-7, with a weak D call TRBD1 (5 bases). CDR1 is SGHRS and CDR2 is YFSETQ in the germline V gene. The CDR3 contains 14 residues. V was cut by 0 bases and J by 2 bases, with 9 bases left in between. CDR3 in amino acids: CASSLDGAAYEQYF. The CDR3 bases are TGCGCCAGCAGCTTGGATGGGGCCGCCTACGAGCAGTACTTC.

The chain combines TRBV2 with TRBJ2-3; 7 positions agree with TRBD1. This CDR3 has 15 residues. V was clipped by 1 base and J by 6 bases; unmatched bases: 7. Per germline, CDR1 SNHLY and CDR2 FYNNEI. The CDR3 region has the DNA TGTGCCAGCAGTGAAGTCGACAGGGCATCGGATACGCAGTATTTT. It yields the protein CASSEVDRASDTQYF.

The CDR3, as DNA: TGTGCCAGTAGTTGGCAGTCGAACACCGGGGAGCTGTTTTTT. Its translation is CASSWQSNTGELFF. The V call is TRBV19, the J call TRBJ2-2, with unresolved D. The CDR3 has 14 amino acids. Trimming removed 5 bases from V and 0 bases from J, with 7 bases in between. Germline CDR1 and CDR2: LNHDA and SQIVND (reference sequence).

The rearrangement links TRBV7-8 to TRBJ1-1; D unresolved. Trimming took 1 base from V and 4 from J, leaving 7 bases between them. Germline loops: CDR1 SGHVS, CDR2 FQNEAQ. This CDR3 has 13 amino acids. The CDR3 here is CASSLGGPTEAFF. Here the CDR3 DNA reads TGTGCCAGCAGCTTAGGAGGGCCCACTGAAGCTTTCTTT.

The chain couples TRBV6-1 to TRBJ1-2; D is ambiguous. Germline assignment: CDR1 MNHNS and CDR2 SASEGT. V was pared by 6 bases and J by 8 bases, with 13 bases between. The CDR3 extends over 12 amino acids. CDR3 nucleotides: TGTGCCAGCAGAGGAGAATCTGAAGGCTACACCTTC. Translation gives CASRGESEGYTF.

The V and J genes are TRBV29-1 and TRBJ1-2, with 8 bases that match TRBD1. Germline-derived CDR1 and CDR2 are SQVTM and ANQGSEA. Unmatched junction bases numbered 8, after V lost 5 bases and J lost 3 bases. The CDR3 spans 14 residues. The CDR3 DNA reads as TGCAGCGTTACCGGGACAGGATGGGACTATGGCTACACCTTC. Translated: CSVTGTGWDYGYTF.